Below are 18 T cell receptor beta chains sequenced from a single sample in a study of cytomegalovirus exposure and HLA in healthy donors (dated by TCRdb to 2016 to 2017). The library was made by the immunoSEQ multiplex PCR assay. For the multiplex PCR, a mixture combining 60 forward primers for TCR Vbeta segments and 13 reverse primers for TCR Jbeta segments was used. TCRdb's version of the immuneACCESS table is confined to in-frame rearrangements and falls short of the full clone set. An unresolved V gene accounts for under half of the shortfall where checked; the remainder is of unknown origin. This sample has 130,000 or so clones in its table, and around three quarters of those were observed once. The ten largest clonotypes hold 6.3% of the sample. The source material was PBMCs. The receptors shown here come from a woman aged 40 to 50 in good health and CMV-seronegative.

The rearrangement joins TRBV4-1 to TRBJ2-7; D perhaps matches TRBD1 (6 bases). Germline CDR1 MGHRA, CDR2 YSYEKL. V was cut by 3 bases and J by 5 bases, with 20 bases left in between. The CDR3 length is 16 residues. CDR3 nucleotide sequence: TGCGCCAGCAGCCAGTTCCTCGGGACATTAGGACACGAGCAGTACTTC. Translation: CASSQFLGTLGHEQYF.

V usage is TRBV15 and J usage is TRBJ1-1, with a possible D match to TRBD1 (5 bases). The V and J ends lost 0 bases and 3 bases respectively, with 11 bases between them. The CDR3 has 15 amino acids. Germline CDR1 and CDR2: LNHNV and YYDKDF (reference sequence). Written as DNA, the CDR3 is TGTGCCACCAGCAGAGATCGCTCAGGGTACACTGAAGCTTTCTTT. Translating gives CATSRDRSGYTEAFF.

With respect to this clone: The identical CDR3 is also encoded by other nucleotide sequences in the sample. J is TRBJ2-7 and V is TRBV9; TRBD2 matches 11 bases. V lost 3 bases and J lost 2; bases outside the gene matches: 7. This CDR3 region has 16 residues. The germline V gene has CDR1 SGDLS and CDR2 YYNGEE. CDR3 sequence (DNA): TGTGCCAGCAGCGATCGACTAGCGGGACCCCCCTACGAGCAGTACTTC. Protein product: CASSDRLAGPPYEQYF.

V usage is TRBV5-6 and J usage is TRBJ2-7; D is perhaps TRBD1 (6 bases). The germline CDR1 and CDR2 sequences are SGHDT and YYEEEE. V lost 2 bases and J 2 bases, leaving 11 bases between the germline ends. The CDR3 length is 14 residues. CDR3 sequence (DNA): TGTGCCAGCAGCTTAAGGGGGAGAGCCTACGAGCAGTACTTC. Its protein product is CASSLRGRAYEQYF.

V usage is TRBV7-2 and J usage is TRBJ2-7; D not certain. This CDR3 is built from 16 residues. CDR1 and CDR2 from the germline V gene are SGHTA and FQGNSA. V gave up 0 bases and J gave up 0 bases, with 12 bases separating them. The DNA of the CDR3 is TGTGCCAGCAGCTTAGCGTTGACTGCCAGCTCCTACGAGCAGTACTTC. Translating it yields CASSLALTASSYEQYF.

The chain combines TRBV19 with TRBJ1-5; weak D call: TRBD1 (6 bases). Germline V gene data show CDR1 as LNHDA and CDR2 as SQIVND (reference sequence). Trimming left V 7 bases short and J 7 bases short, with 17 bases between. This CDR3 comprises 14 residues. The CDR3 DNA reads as TGTGCCAGTATGTACAGGGAGCATGGCCAGCCCCAGCATTTT. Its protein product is CASMYREHGQPQHF. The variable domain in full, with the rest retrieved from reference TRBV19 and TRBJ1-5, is DGGITQSPKYLFRKEGQNVTLSCEQNLNHDAMYWYRQDPGQGLRLIYYSQIVNDFQKGDIAEGYSVSREKKESFPLTVTSAQKNPTAFYLCASMYREHGQPQHFGDGTRLSIL.

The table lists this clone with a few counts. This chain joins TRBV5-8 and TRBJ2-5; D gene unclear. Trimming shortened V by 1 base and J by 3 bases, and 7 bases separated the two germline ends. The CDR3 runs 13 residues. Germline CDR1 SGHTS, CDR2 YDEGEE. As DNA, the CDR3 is TGTGCCAGCAGCTTGAGAGTGAAAGAGACCCAGTACTTC. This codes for CASSLRVKETQYF. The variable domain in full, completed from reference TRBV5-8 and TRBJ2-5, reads EAGVTQSPTHLIKTRGQQATLRCSPISGHTSVYWYQQALGLGLQFLLWYDEGEERNRGNFPPRFSGRQFPNYSSELNVNALELEDSALYLCASSLRVKETQYFGPGTRLLVL.

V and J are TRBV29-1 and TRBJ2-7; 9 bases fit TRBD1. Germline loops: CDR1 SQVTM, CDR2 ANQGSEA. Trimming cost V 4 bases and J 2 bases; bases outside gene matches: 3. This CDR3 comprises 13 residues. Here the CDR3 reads CSVGRQGAYEQYF. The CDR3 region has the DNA TGCAGCGTTGGCAGACAGGGGGCCTACGAGCAGTACTTC.

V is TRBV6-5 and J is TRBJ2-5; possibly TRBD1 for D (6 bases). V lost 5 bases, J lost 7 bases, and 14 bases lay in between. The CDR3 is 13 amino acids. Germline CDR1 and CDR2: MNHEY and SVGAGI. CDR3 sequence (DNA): TGTGCCAGCAGTCCCCAGGGGACCGGGACCCAGTACTTC. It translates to CASSPQGTGTQYF.

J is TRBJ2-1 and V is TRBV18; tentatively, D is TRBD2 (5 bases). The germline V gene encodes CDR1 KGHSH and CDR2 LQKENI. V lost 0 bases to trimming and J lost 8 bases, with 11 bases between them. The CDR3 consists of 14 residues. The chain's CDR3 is CASSPPLGVHEQFF. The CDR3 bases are TGTGCCAGCTCACCACCTCTCGGGGTCCATGAGCAGTTCTTC.

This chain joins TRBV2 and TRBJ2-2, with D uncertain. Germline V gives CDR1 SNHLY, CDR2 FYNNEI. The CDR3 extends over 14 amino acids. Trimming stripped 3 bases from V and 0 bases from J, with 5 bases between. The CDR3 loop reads CASSDLTNTGELFF. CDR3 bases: TGTGCCAGCAGTGACCTAACGAACACCGGGGAGCTGTTTTTT.

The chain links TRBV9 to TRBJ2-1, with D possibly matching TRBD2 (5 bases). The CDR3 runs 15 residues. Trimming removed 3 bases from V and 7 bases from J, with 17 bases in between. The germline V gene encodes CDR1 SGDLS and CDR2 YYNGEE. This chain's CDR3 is CASSAHGGWANEQFF. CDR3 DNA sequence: TGTGCCAGCAGCGCCCACGGCGGGTGGGCAAATGAGCAGTTCTTC.

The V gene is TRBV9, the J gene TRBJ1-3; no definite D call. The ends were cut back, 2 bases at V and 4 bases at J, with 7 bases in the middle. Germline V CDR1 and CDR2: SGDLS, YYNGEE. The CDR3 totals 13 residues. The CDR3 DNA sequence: TGTGCCAGCAGCGTGCACAGAGGAAACACCATATATTTT. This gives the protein CASSVHRGNTIYF.

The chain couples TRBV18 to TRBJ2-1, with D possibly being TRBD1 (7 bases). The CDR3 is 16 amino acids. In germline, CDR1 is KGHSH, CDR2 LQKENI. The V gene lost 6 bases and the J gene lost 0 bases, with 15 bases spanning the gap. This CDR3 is CASSRAGGSSYNEQFF. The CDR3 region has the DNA TGTGCCAGCTCCCGCGCAGGGGGGAGCTCCTACAATGAGCAGTTCTTC.

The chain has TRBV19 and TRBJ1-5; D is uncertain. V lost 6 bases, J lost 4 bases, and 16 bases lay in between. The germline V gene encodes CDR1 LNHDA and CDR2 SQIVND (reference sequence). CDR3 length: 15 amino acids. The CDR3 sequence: CASRRTVAGNQPQHF. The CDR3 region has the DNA TGTGCCAGTAGACGTACTGTGGCGGGGAATCAGCCCCAGCATTTT.

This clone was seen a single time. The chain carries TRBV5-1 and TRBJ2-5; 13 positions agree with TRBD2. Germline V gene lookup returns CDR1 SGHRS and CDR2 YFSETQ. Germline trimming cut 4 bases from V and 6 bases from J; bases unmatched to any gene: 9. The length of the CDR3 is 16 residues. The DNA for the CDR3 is TGCGCCAGCAGCCCTTACACCGGGACTAGCGGGAAGACCCAGTACTTC. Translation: CASSPYTGTSGKTQYF.

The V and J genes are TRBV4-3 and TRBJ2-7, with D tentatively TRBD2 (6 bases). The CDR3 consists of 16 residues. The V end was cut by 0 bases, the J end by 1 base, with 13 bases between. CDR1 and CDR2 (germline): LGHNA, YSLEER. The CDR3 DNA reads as TGCGCCAGCAGCCAAGACCCGGGTGCGGGGTCCTACGAGCAGTACTTC. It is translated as CASSQDPGAGSYEQYF.

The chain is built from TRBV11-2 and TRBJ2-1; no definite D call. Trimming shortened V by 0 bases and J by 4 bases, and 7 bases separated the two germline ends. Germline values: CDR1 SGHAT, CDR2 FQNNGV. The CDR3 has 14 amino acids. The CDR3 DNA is TGTGCCAGCAGCTTAGATGGTAGATACAATGAGCAGTTCTTC. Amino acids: CASSLDGRYNEQFF.